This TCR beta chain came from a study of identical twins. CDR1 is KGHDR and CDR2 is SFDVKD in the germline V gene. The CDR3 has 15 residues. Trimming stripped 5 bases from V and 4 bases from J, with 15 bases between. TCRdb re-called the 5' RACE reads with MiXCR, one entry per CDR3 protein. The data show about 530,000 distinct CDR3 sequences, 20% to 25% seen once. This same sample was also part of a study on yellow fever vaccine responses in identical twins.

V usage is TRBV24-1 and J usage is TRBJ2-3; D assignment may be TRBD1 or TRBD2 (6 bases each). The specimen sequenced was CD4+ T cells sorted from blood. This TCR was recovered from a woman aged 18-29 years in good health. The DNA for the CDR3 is TGTGCCACCAGTGGGGCGTTGGGGGGCGCAGATACGCAGTATTTT. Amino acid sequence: CATSGALGGADTQYF.